The 10 T cell receptor beta chains below come from one sample, sequenced in a study of T cell repertoires in cytomegalovirus infection. No antigen has been assigned to these receptors. TCRdb reprocessed the reads via MiXCR and lists one record per CDR3 protein. Seen here are around 300,000 distinct CDR3 sequences, 22% observed once, and the top ten hold roughly 19%. The input for sequencing was cultured PBMCs, taken from culture after CMV antigen stimulation. These receptor sequences come from a human donor in good health (CMV status not recorded). Some clones in this sample may be carry-over from other donors' samples.

This clonotype was recorded a few times. The rearrangement joins TRBV6-2 or TRBV6-3 to TRBJ2-5, with unresolved D. V was trimmed by 0 bases and J by 2 bases, leaving 16 bases between them. Germline CDR1 is MNHEY and CDR2 is SVGEGT. This CDR3 comprises 17 residues. CDR3 sequence reads: CASSYSGRVFGQETQYF. The DNA of the CDR3 is TGTGCCAGCAGTTACTCGGGAAGAGTGTTCGGGCAAGAGACCCAGTACTTC.

This clonotype was seen ten or more times. This chain uses TRBV7-2 with TRBJ1-4; 12 nucleotides line up with TRBD1. The germline V gene has CDR1 SGHTA and CDR2 FQGNSA. J was trimmed by 5 bases and V by 6 bases; bases with no gene match: 7. There are 16 residues in the CDR3. Written as DNA, the CDR3 is TGTGCCAGCAGTCGGGACAGGGGGCTCGGAAATGAAAAACTGTTTTTT. Translation gives CASSRDRGLGNEKLFF.

The sample holds many counts of this clonotype. The J gene is TRBJ2-1, the V gene TRBV28; no firm D call. V shed 1 base and J shed 5 bases, with 6 bases lying between them. This CDR3 spans 13 amino acids. CDR1 is MDHEN and CDR2 is SYDVKM in the germline V gene. The DNA for the CDR3 is TGTGCCAGCAGTTTATTTTCACACAATGAGCAGTTCTTC. Translation gives CASSLFSHNEQFF.

This clonotype was observed a handful of times. For the CDR3, the DNA is TGTGCCAGCAGCTTTAGACCGGGACAGGGTTATGAAAAACTGTTTTTT. It specifies CASSFRPGQGYEKLFF. The chain couples TRBV5-4 to TRBJ1-4, with 9 bases fitting TRBD1. Germline CDR1 is SGHNT and CDR2 is YYREEE (reference sequence). The length of the CDR3 is 16 residues. The V gene end was trimmed by 2 bases and the J gene end by 6 bases; junction bases not matched to a gene: 8.

This clonotype was seen more than once but under ten times. The V gene is TRBV5-1, the J gene TRBJ2-1; D is undetermined. Germline V CDR1 and CDR2: SGHRS, YFSETQ. The CDR3 loop spans 15 amino acids. Deletions cut 1 base from V and 0 bases from J, with 8 bases between. CDR3 loop: CASSLLRGSYNEQFF. The CDR3, as DNA: TGCGCCAGCAGCTTGTTGCGCGGCTCCTACAATGAGCAGTTCTTC.

The table lists this clonotype with many counts. At one end the junction does not follow the germline gene, possibly because of a read error. The chain joins TRBV12-3 or TRBV12-4 to TRBJ1-2; D perhaps matches TRBD1 (6 bases). The CDR3 extends over 12 amino acids. The DNA of the CDR3 is TGTGCCAGCAGCTTAGGGGGAGGAGGCTACACCTTC. Its translation: CASSLGGGGYTF.

This clonotype was detected only a few times. The chain carries TRBV4-3 and TRBJ2-6; D unclear. Trimming shortened V by 0 bases and J by 1 base, and 7 bases separated the two germline ends. This CDR3 spans 16 amino acids. Germline V gene sequence: CDR1 LGHNA, CDR2 YSLEER. The CDR3 protein is CASSQERVSGANVLTF. The CDR3 DNA follows: TGCGCCAGCAGCCAAGAACGGGTGTCTGGGGCCAACGTCCTGACTTTC.

This clonotype has more than one count but fewer than ten. This rearrangement joins TRBV6-2 or TRBV6-3 to TRBJ1-1; 7 bases are a match to TRBD1. CDR1 and CDR2 from the germline V gene are MNHEY and SVGEGT. The CDR3 runs to 14 residues. The trim removed 4 bases at V and 1 base at J, leaving 3 bases unmatched. The CDR3 loop is CASSSNRGNTEAFF. CDR3 nucleotide sequence: TGTGCCAGCAGTTCTAACAGGGGGAACACTGAAGCTTTCTTT.

This clonotype was observed at least ten times. The V call is TRBV28, the J call TRBJ1-4; D not certain. V was pared by 3 bases and J by 3 bases, with 8 bases between. The CDR3 is 14 amino acids. Per germline, CDR1 MDHEN and CDR2 SYDVKM. The CDR3 protein is CASSFRLANEKLFF. The CDR3 nucleotides are TGTGCCAGCAGTTTTAGGTTAGCTAATGAAAAACTGTTTTTT.

This clonotype was found a few times. The gene calls are TRBV6-6 and TRBJ1-1; 7 bases agree with TRBD1. This CDR3 region has 14 residues. Germline assignment: CDR1 MNHNY and CDR2 SVGAGI (reference sequence). Losses at the gene ends were 8 bases for V and 2 bases for J; bases not matched to a gene: 8. The CDR3 sequence: CASSSPGGNTEAFF. Written as DNA, the CDR3 is TGTGCCAGCTCCAGCCCAGGGGGAAACACTGAAGCTTTCTTT.